This T cell receptor beta chain is drawn from a study of CD8 T cells in ankylosing spondylitis. As concerns this clonotype: Its antigen is unknown.

General study points: Seemingly distinctive of ankylosing spondylitis blood was a TCR beta motif formed by eight highly homologous variants. Past research had described some motif variants in reactive arthritis synovial fluid and blood.

The CDR3 spans 15 residues. The germline CDR1 and CDR2 sequences are MGHRA and YSYEKL. Trimming removed 4 bases at V and 1 base at J, with 12 bases between. TCRdb recomputed calls from the 5' RACE reads with MiXCR, one row per CDR3 protein. Of almost 400,000 distinct CDR3 sequences in the sample, approximately 20% were seen once. The specimen sequenced was blood, either unsorted or a sorted T cell fraction (not recorded which). The sequence derives from a male donor with ankylosing spondylitis. The chain employs TRBV4-1 and TRBJ2-3; either TRBD1 or TRBD2 may supply D (6 bases each). CDR3 amino acids: CASSLFGGRTDTQYF. As DNA, the CDR3 is TGCGCCAGCAGCCTCTTCGGGGGCCGCACAGATACGCAGTATTTT.